The rows below give T cell receptor beta chains drawn from one sample of a study of cytomegalovirus exposure and HLA in healthy donors. Profiled with immunoSEQ multiplex PCR; TCRdb holds only in-frame clones, not every one. The repertoire holds roughly 200,000 clones, with around 73% as singletons. The sequenced sample was PBMCs. These receptors all stem from a woman aged 25-40 years in good health and CMV-seropositive. Each CDR3 is given with its conserved first and last residue. D genes are given only for firm matches. Size values are once, few and many counts, or a class for expanded clones, and some rows have none.

clone size	D gene	J gene	V gene	CDR3 DNA	CDR3 protein
-	-	TRBJ1-3	TRBV30	TGTGCCTGGAGTGATAGAAACACCATATATTTT	CAWSDRNTIYF
-	TRBD1	TRBJ2-6	TRBV9	TGTGCCAGCAGCGTAGGGACAGGCGACTCTGGGGCCAACGTCCTGACTTTC	CASSVGTGDSGANVLTF
-	TRBD1	TRBJ1-5	TRBV19	TGTGCCAGTAGCCGACAGGGGAATCAGCCCCAGCATTTT	CASSRQGNQPQHF
-	TRBD1	TRBJ1-2	TRBV7-9	TGTGCCAGCAGCTTAGAACAGGGGTCCTATGGCTACACCTTC	CASSLEQGSYGYTF
-	TRBD1	TRBJ2-5	TRBV7-2	TGTGCCAGCAGCTTAGCCAGGGGGCGGGAGACCCAGTACTTC	CASSLARGRETQYF
-	-	TRBJ2-1	TRBV28	TGTGCCAGCAGTCCTACGACTGCGGTCTACAATGAGCAGTTCTTC	CASSPTTAVYNEQFF
once	-	TRBJ2-2	TRBV7-6	TGTGCCAGCGATAGGGAGGTACCCGGGGAGCTGTTTTTT	CASDREVPGELFF
few	TRBD2	TRBJ2-3	TRBV10-3	TGTGCCATCAGAGGGTGGCGGGAGGGCGTTCATACGCAGTATTTT	CAIRGWREGVHTQYF
-	TRBD1	TRBJ2-3	TRBV10-2	TGCGCCAGCATGACAGGGGTGTTTATAGATACGCAGTATTTT	CASMTGVFIDTQYF
-	-	TRBJ1-6	TRBV11-2	TGTGCCAGCAGCCCCAGGGGAGCCTCACCCCTCCACTTT	CASSPRGASPLHF
-	TRBD1	TRBJ1-2	TRBV10-3	TGTGCCATCAGTGCCACAGGGGGCAACTATGGCTACACCTTC	CAISATGGNYGYTF
-	TRBD1	TRBJ1-5	TRBV19	TGTGCCAGTAGTCCGGGGACAGGGTCGAATCAGCCCCAGCATTTT	CASSPGTGSNQPQHF
-	-	TRBJ2-1	TRBV5-5	TGTGCCAGCAGCTTGGAGCAGCGTACCTACAATGAGCAGTTCTTC	CASSLEQRTYNEQFF
-	-	TRBJ2-5	TRBV4-3	TGCGCCAGCAGCCAACAAACAGGGTACCAAGAGACCCAGTACTTC	CASSQQTGYQETQYF
-	-	TRBJ1-4	TRBV18	TGTGCCAGCTCACCAGGGCAGTCTGCCGAAAAACTGTTTTTT	CASSPGQSAEKLFF
-	-	TRBJ2-7	TRBV4-3	TGCGCCAGCAGCCAAGCTTTAGGGAGCTCCTACGAGCAGTACTTC	CASSQALGSSYEQYF
-	-	TRBJ2-7	TRBV4-3	TGCGCCAGCAGCCTGGGGCCAGGAAGCACCTACGAGCAGTACTTC	CASSLGPGSTYEQYF
-	-	TRBJ2-1	TRBV20-1	TGCAGTGCCGGGGGACCCACAGGGCAGTTCTTC	CSAGGPTGQFF
-	TRBD2	TRBJ2-1	TRBV9	TGTGCCAGCAGCCCTCGGCTCGGGGGGATTAACAATGAGCAGTTCTTC	CASSPRLGGINNEQFF
-	-	TRBJ2-7	TRBV28	TGTGCCAGCAGTTTTGGCGGGTCCTCCTACGAGCAGTACTTC	CASSFGGSSYEQYF
once	-	TRBJ1-1	TRBV28	TGTGCCGTTGGGGCGCAGAGTCGAACTGAAGCTTTCTTT	CAVGAQSRTEAFF
-	-	TRBJ1-2	TRBV7-9	TGTGCCAGCAGCTTATCTCAGGCAGCACCTTATGGCTACACCTTC	CASSLSQAAPYGYTF
-	TRBD1	TRBJ2-6	TRBV5-1	TGCGCCAGCAGCGAAGGGGGCTCTGGGGCCAACGTCCTGACCTTC	CASSEGGSGANVLTF
-	TRBD1	TRBJ2-7	TRBV5-1	TGCGCCAGCAGCCTGGGGACAGGGAGCGCCTACGAGCAGTACTTC	CASSLGTGSAYEQYF
-	TRBD2	TRBJ2-2	TRBV5-4	TGTGCCAGCAGCCCAAGCGGGGGGAACACCGGGGAGCTGTTTTTT	CASSPSGGNTGELFF
-	-	TRBJ1-5	TRBV30	TGTGCCTGGAGTGGGGCCGGGTCTTATGACGGAGGGAATCAGCCCCAGCATTTT	CAWSGAGSYDGGNQPQHF
-	TRBD2	TRBJ2-7	TRBV14	TGTGCCAGCAGCCGGACTAGCGGGGCGGGTTACGAGCAGTACTTC	CASSRTSGAGYEQYF
once	-	TRBJ1-1	TRBV6-1	TGTGCCAGCAGTCCCGGGAAGGACGGAATCGCTGAAGCTTTCTTT	CASSPGKDGIAEAFF